These 8 T cell receptor beta chains originate from one sample sequenced in a study of OX40 agonist ivuxolimab in advanced cancers. Data came from immunoSEQ multiplex PCR; TCRdb stores just in-frame clones and leaves some out. Seen here are roughly 73,000 clones, 85% to 90% observed once, and the top ten hold approximately 2.1%. The sequencing used CD4+ or CD8+ T cells sorted from blood, collected in a trial of the OX40 agonist ivuxolimab. These receptors were obtained from an adult with an advanced solid tumor such as melanoma, head and neck, liver or kidney cancer.

The chain links TRBV7-3 to TRBJ2-3; 10 nucleotides line up with TRBD1. The CDR3 contains 16 residues. Trimming cost V 7 bases and J 4 bases; bases outside gene matches: 11. CDR1 is SGHTA, CDR2 FQGTGA, per germline. The CDR3 here is CASTAGQGSWSDTQYF. The CDR3 DNA follows: TGTGCCAGCACCGCGGGACAGGGGAGTTGGTCAGATACGCAGTATTTT.

Remarks on this clone: One end of the junction varies from germline; a read error may be responsible. The chain carries TRBV15 and TRBJ1-3, with unresolved D. The CDR3 is 15 residues long. The germline V gene has CDR1 LNHNV and CDR2 YYDKDF (reference sequence). The CDR3 nucleotides are TGTGCCACCAGCAGAGATTTTATAAGTGGATACACCATATATTTT. Translation gives CATSRDFISGYTIYF. Full variable domain (remainder filled in from reference TRBV15 and TRBJ1-3): DAMVIQNPRYQVTQFGKPVTLSCSQTLNHNVMYWYQQKSSQAPKLLFHYYDKDFNNEADTPDNFQSRRPNTSFCFLDIRSPGLGDTAMYLCATSRDFISGYTIYFGEGSWLTVV.

This clone was detected only once. This rearrangement joins TRBV27 to TRBJ2-7, with 10 nucleotides matching TRBD1. Unmatched junction bases numbered 4, after V lost 8 bases and J lost 6 bases. The CDR3 runs to 12 residues. CDR1 and CDR2 from the germline V gene are MNHEY and SMNVEV (reference sequence). CDR3 region: CASRQGAGEQYF. DNA for the CDR3: TGTGCCAGCCGACAGGGGGCAGGCGAGCAGTACTTC.

The chain has TRBV7-2 and TRBJ2-5; 8 bases map to TRBD1. Trimming cost V 5 bases and J 1 base; bases outside gene matches: 3. The CDR3 loop spans 14 amino acids. Germline CDR1 SGHTA, CDR2 FQGNSA. The CDR3 DNA is TGTGCCAGCAGCGCGGGACAGGCCCAAGAGACCCAGTACTTC. Translating it yields CASSAGQAQETQYF. The whole variable domain, filled in from reference TRBV7-2 and TRBJ2-5, reads GAGVSQSPSNKVTEKGKDVELRCDPISGHTALYWYRQSLGQGLEFLIYFQGNSAPDKSGLPSDRFSAERTGGSVSTLTIQRTQQEDSAVYLCASSAGQAQETQYFGPGTRLLVL.

The chain uses TRBV30 and TRBJ2-3; D is undetermined. V lost 2 bases and J 3 bases, leaving 9 bases between the germline ends. Per germline, CDR1 GTSNPN and CDR2 SVGIG (reference sequence). The CDR3 has 13 amino acids. The CDR3 sequence: CAWSRFRTDTQYF. The CDR3 nucleotides read TGTGCCTGGAGTCGGTTCCGGACAGATACGCAGTATTTT.

The rearrangement uses TRBV6-1 and TRBJ1-2; D gene uncertain. From germline, CDR1 is MNHNS and CDR2 SASEGT. V lost 8 bases to trimming and J lost 4 bases, with 11 bases between them. The CDR3 length is 12 residues. The CDR3 protein is CASYFYSYGYTF. Here the CDR3 DNA reads TGTGCCAGCTATTTTTACAGCTATGGCTACACCTTC.

V gene TRBV11-2 combines with J gene TRBJ1-5; no reliable D call. With 5 bases removed from V and 0 bases from J, the gap between germline ends came to 5 bases. CDR3 length: 13 residues. Germline CDR1 is SGHAT and CDR2 is FQNNGV. The CDR3 here is CASSIDSNQPQHF. CDR3 coding DNA: TGTGCCAGCAGCATTGATAGCAATCAGCCCCAGCATTTT.

The rearrangement joins TRBV5-1 to TRBJ2-3; 9 bases fit TRBD1. The J segment lost 3 bases and the V segment lost 4 bases, leaving 9 bases of the junction unmatched. The CDR3 length is 16 residues. Per the germline V gene, CDR1 is SGHRS and CDR2 is YFSETQ. In DNA form, the CDR3 reads TGCGCCAGCAGCCCGCCCGGGGACAGGGTAACAGATACGCAGTATTTT. This codes for CASSPPGDRVTDTQYF.